The sequence of this T cell receptor beta chain was determined in a study of STAT3 mutations in large granular lymphocyte leukemia (dated by TCRdb to between 2018 and 2021). For context, the study as a whole: In roughly half of the longitudinally sequenced T-LGLL patients, canonical activating STAT3 mutations were detected. Over half of the T-LGLL patients were given one or more immunosuppressive therapy regimens, and roughly 40% of the treated patients had a hematologic response. To reconstruct clonal hierarchy and dynamics, serial deep sequencing of TCRbeta CDR3 and STAT3 was performed in patients with T-cell large granular lymphocyte leukemia. From an initial cohort of approximately 200 LGL patients, roughly 20 representative T-LGLL cases were chosen for longitudinal sequencing of TCRbeta and STAT3. A couple of patients with natural killer LGL leukemia were also sequenced longitudinally as controls within the study. Each patient was sequenced at an average of about 4 time points, ranging from 2 to 8 samplings. Study-level results and caveats: Several patients had a dominant TCR clone burden greater than the STAT3 mutant burden, which suggests that the STAT3 mutation arose secondarily within a clone that had already expanded. Variable intervals between samplings and differing treatment regimens complicated linking therapy response to changes in TCR clonal burden. Because codominant clonotypes persisted in some patients, a small but highly pathogenic clone may have been missed. Because no samples were available when a clone first appeared, clonal expansion was inferred from samplings taken at other points. TCR clonotype switching after therapy was observed in 6 of 18 patients, and all newly emerging clones were found to be STAT3 wild type. Every T-LGLL patient showed at least one immunodominant TCRbeta clonotype, and about half showed multiple immunodominant subclonotypes.

The same DNA, extracted from blood mononuclear cells, served for both the TCR sequencing and the STAT3 sequencing. TCRbeta libraries were sequenced on an Illumina MiSeq, averaging approximately 41,000 productive templates per sample. TCRbeta CDR3 libraries were generated with the immunoSEQ assay using multiplex PCR amplification. The authors' analysis ran thus. Repertoire diversity was computed as previously defined, with values near 0 indicating extremely monoclonal samples. What TCRdb holds here is the immuneACCESS table cut down to in-frame rearrangements. Part of the clones is not present; checked against another copy, under half of the missing clones reflect an unresolved V gene, and the others are unexplained. V, J and clone size reflect that table, while D and trimming were determined from the DNA. A total of about 42,000 clones appear in this sample, about 81% of them only once. The ten top clones hold approximately 0.41% of the sample.

According to the germline V gene, CDR1 reads SGHRS and CDR2 reads YFSETQ. V is pared back by 0 bases and J by 0 bases, with 6 bases lying between the germline termini. Spanning cysteine to phenylalanine, the CDR3 consists of 14 amino acids. Only the CDR3 part of the read is kept: 42 bases, read in frame from the first base. A note on this clone: Its recognized antigen is unknown. Per-base qualities were not stored, and no clone one base away is much larger. Other DNA sequences in the sample encode the same CDR3.

Sequencing was carried out using PBMCs. The rearrangement combines TRBV5-1 with TRBJ1-2; the D gene remains uncertain. The sequence came from a human donor with T large granular lymphocyte leukemia. Some clones in this sample may be carry-over from other donors' samples. The CDR3 sequence is CASSLGGTNYGYTF. The DNA sequence is given as TGCGCCAGCAGCTTGGGGGGAACTAACTATGGCTACACCTTC.